This T cell receptor beta chain derives from a study of blood T cell repertoires in COVID-19. Across the study: Italy, Spain and the United States were the sources of the convalescent and acute COVID-19 samples.

As originally analysed: Estimation of nucleated cell counts was performed using reference gene primer amplification. Sequencing used immunoSEQ multiplex PCR; TCRdb keeps in-frame clones, though not all of them. The V and J calls and the clone size are those of that table, but D and trimming were determined from the DNA. The repertoire includes around 470,000 clones, about 90% of them detected once, and 0.55% to 0.75% sits in the top ten. The CDR3 is 13 amino acids. V lost 5 bases, J lost 1 base, and 8 bases lay in between. CDR1 and CDR2 (germline): SGHDN, FVKESK. Residents of approximately 25 US areas, aged roughly 18 to 89 years, made up the participants.

The sequenced sample consisted of PBMCs or T cells enriched from blood (not recorded which). The chain couples TRBV14 to TRBJ1-1, with D hard to call. The sequence came from a man aged 18 to 30 who had recovered from COVID-19. As DNA, the CDR3 is TGTGCCAGCAGCGTACGGAGGAACACTGAAGCTTTCTTT. As protein: CASSVRRNTEAFF.